The 25 T cell receptor beta chains presented below share a single source sample, sequenced in a study of blood T cell repertoires in COVID-19. Data came from immunoSEQ multiplex PCR; TCRdb stores just in-frame clones and leaves some out. The table lists about 270,000 clones, around nine tenths of them singletons. The sample taken for sequencing was peripheral blood. The receptors stem from a man aged 35 to 55 with active or convalescent COVID-19.

J is TRBJ1-6 and V is TRBV6-5, with 7 bases fitting TRBD1. V shed 7 bases, J shed 7 bases, and the junction held 10 bases outside the gene matches. CDR1 MNHEY and CDR2 SVGAGI come from the germline V gene. The CDR3 contains 15 residues. CDR3 in DNA: TGTGCCAGCACAACGGGACAGAGCCTCAATTCACCCCTCCACTTT. This translates into CASTTGQSLNSPLHF.

The rearrangement uses TRBV27 and TRBJ1-5; no clear D gene. Trimming removed 6 bases from V and 11 bases from J, with 20 bases in between. CDR3 length equals 14 residues. CDR1 is MNHEY, CDR2 SMNVEV, per germline (reference sequence). CDR3 region: CASRPRGEGPAQHF. CDR3 coding DNA: TGTGCCAGCAGACCCCGAGGAGAGGGTCCGGCCCAGCATTTT.

The rearrangement links TRBV19 to TRBJ1-5; unclear D gene. Germline lookup yields CDR1 LNHDA and CDR2 SQIVND (reference sequence). Trimming removed 3 bases at V and 3 bases at J, with 9 bases between. The CDR3 has 14 residues. Here the CDR3 reads CASSIRENNQPQHF. The CDR3 DNA reads TGTGCCAGTAGTATTAGGGAGAACAATCAGCCCCAGCATTTT.

This chain connects TRBV6-6 to TRBJ1-6; 9 bases map to TRBD1. Trimming took 5 bases from V and 7 from J; bases not matched to a gene: 12. In germline, CDR1 is MNHNY, CDR2 SVGAGI (reference sequence). The length of the CDR3 is 17 residues. The DNA of the CDR3 is TGTGCCAGCAGTCCCTACCAGGGACAGGGAGAAAATTCACCCCTCCACTTT. Translated, it gives CASSPYQGQGENSPLHF.

The chain uses TRBV14 and TRBJ2-5, with 8 positions matching TRBD2. Germline values: CDR1 SGHDN, CDR2 FVKESK. V lost 2 bases, J lost 5 bases, and 13 bases stayed unmatched. The CDR3 contains 17 residues. Here the CDR3 reads CASSQFVGGRTLETQYF. In DNA, the CDR3 is TGTGCCAGCAGCCAATTTGTCGGCGGGAGGACGCTGGAGACCCAGTACTTC.

This clone was seen a single time. V and J are TRBV6-5 and TRBJ1-1; D remains ambiguous. Trimming cost V 2 bases and J 4 bases, with 8 bases left between them. Germline V CDR1 and CDR2: MNHEY, SVGAGI. CDR3 length equals 13 residues. The CDR3 bases are TGTGCCAGCAGTTACCCGGGAGGCACTGAAGCTTTCTTT. This gives the protein CASSYPGGTEAFF.

This chain connects TRBV19 to TRBJ1-4; TRBD1 aligns across 7 bases. The CDR3 contains 16 residues. In germline, CDR1 is LNHDA, CDR2 SQIVND (reference sequence). Trimming at V came to 3 bases and at J to 5 bases, leaving 9 bases not matched to a gene. The CDR3 sequence: CASSMGSGQYNEKLFF. DNA of the CDR3: TGTGCCAGTAGTATGGGATCGGGACAGTACAATGAAAAACTGTTTTTT.

This clone was counted only a few times. The rearrangement joins TRBV25-1 to TRBJ1-1; D gene unclear. CDR3 length: 14 amino acids. V was trimmed by 4 bases and J by 4 bases, leaving 13 bases between them. Germline CDR1 and CDR2: MGHDK and SYGVNS. DNA of the CDR3: TGTGCCAGCAGTGGGCCCCCCGCGGGCACTGAAGCTTTCTTT. This translates into CASSGPPAGTEAFF.

The chain employs TRBV30 and TRBJ1-4; D gene uncertain. The CDR3 covers 14 residues. V dropped 3 bases and J dropped 3 bases, with 11 bases sitting between them. In germline, CDR1 is GTSNPN, CDR2 SVGIG (reference sequence). The CDR3 region has the DNA TGTGCCTGGAGCCCCGGGAGGGCTAATGAAAAACTGTTTTTT. It specifies CAWSPGRANEKLFF.

The gene calls are TRBV13 and TRBJ2-2; 9 nucleotides match TRBD1. V shed 3 bases, J shed 5 bases, and the junction held 1 base outside the gene matches. CDR1 is PRHDT, CDR2 FYEKMQ, per germline (reference sequence). The CDR3 contains 14 residues. CDR3 in amino acids: CASSLGTGTGELFF. In nucleotides, the CDR3 is TGTGCCAGCAGCTTGGGGACAGGGACCGGGGAGCTGTTTTTT. Filled out from reference TRBV13 and TRBJ2-2, the complete variable domain reads AAGVIQSPRHLIKEKRETATLKCYPIPRHDTVYWYQQGPGQDPQFLISFYEKMQSDKGSIPDRFSAQQFSDYHSELNMSSLELGDSALYFCASSLGTGTGELFFGEGSRLTVL.

This chain uses TRBV9 with TRBJ2-2; D possibly corresponds to TRBD2 (6 bases). The V end was cut by 7 bases, the J end by 0 bases, with 13 bases between. Germline assignment: CDR1 SGDLS and CDR2 YYNGEE. The CDR3 loop spans 15 amino acids. The CDR3 nucleotides read TGTGCCAGCCAGTCGGGGGTACCGAACACCGGGGAGCTGTTTTTT. Amino acids: CASQSGVPNTGELFF.

The CDR3 nucleotides are TGTGCCAGTGACAGGGGGGAGAACACTGAAGCTTTCTTT. This gives the protein CASDRGENTEAFF. The genes are TRBV12-3 or TRBV12-4 and TRBJ1-1; TRBD1 matches at 9 bases. The CDR3 covers 13 residues. Trimming at V came to 9 bases and at J to 1 base, leaving 3 bases not matched to a gene.

This clone was recorded only once. The V call is TRBV7-3, the J call TRBJ1-1; D is uncertain. The CDR3 has 13 residues. Trimming pared 5 bases from V and 0 bases from J, leaving 7 bases between. In germline, CDR1 is SGHTA, CDR2 FQGTGA. CDR3 coding DNA: TGTGCCAGCAGCCCACGAGTGAACACTGAAGCTTTCTTT. Translation: CASSPRVNTEAFF.

CDR3 protein: CASSKASGQYNEQFF. The DNA for the CDR3 is TGTGCCAGTAGCAAGGCTAGCGGGCAATACAATGAGCAGTTCTTC. V is TRBV19 and J is TRBJ2-1; TRBD2 aligns across 8 bases. Germline values: CDR1 LNHDA, CDR2 SQIVND (reference sequence). V lost 6 bases and J lost 4; bases outside the gene matches: 8. This CDR3 has 15 residues.

The chain uses TRBV6-5 and TRBJ2-1; tentative D call: TRBD2 (7 bases). Deletions cut 7 bases from V and 8 bases from J, with 18 bases between. Germline V gene sequence: CDR1 MNHEY, CDR2 SVGAGI. The CDR3 spans 14 residues. The CDR3 sequence: CASTRGGRSDEQFF. The CDR3 nucleotides are TGTGCCAGCACGAGGGGGGGGAGATCTGATGAGCAGTTCTTC.

The V and J genes are TRBV11-2 and TRBJ2-1, with D maybe TRBD2 (7 bases). The CDR3 has 15 residues. V was pared by 5 bases and J by 2 bases, with 13 bases between. CDR1 SGHAT and CDR2 FQNNGV come from the germline V gene. The chain's CDR3 is CASSPEGGAYNEQFF. As DNA, the CDR3 is TGTGCCAGCAGCCCCGAAGGGGGGGCCTACAATGAGCAGTTCTTC. Looking up the rest from reference TRBV11-2 and TRBJ2-1 gives the full variable domain: EAGVAQSPRYKIIEKRQSVAFWCNPISGHATLYWYQQILGQGPKLLIQFQNNGVVDDSQLPKDRFSAERLKGVDSTLKIQPAKLEDSAVYLCASSPEGGAYNEQFFGPGTRLTVL.

This chain connects TRBV28 to TRBJ2-3; weak D call: TRBD1 (6 bases). V lost 2 bases to trimming and J lost 2 bases, with 11 bases between them. The CDR3 length is 15 residues. CDR1 and CDR2 from the germline V gene are MDHEN and SYDVKM. Here the CDR3 DNA reads TGTGCCAGCAGTTTAACACAGGGAGACACAGATACGCAGTATTTT. Translated, it gives CASSLTQGDTDTQYF.

The chain joins TRBV27 to TRBJ2-3; 10 nucleotides align to TRBD2. Germline trimming cut 7 bases from V and 8 bases from J; bases unmatched to any gene: 9. Per germline, CDR1 MNHEY and CDR2 SMNVEV (reference sequence). The CDR3 runs 14 residues. The CDR3 DNA sequence: TGTGCCAGCAATCCTAGCGGGGGTGGGGGTACGCAGTATTTT. It specifies CASNPSGGGGTQYF.

This clone was seen a single time. The chain uses TRBV12-3 or TRBV12-4 and TRBJ1-1; D call uncertain. V lost 8 bases to trimming and J lost 4 bases, with 14 bases between them. CDR3 length: 13 amino acids. Here the CDR3 reads CASLLGGTTEAFF. CDR3 coding DNA: TGTGCCAGCCTGCTGGGAGGTACCACTGAAGCTTTCTTT.

V gene TRBV13 combines with J gene TRBJ2-1, with D perhaps TRBD2 (5 bases). Looked up from germline, CDR1 is PRHDT and CDR2 is FYEKMQ (reference sequence). This CDR3 spans 15 amino acids. Trimming stripped 4 bases from V and 4 bases from J, with 14 bases between. CDR3 protein: CASSSGLELYNEQFF. The CDR3 DNA sequence: TGTGCCAGCAGCTCCGGACTTGAGTTGTACAATGAGCAGTTCTTC.

The V gene is TRBV9, the J gene TRBJ1-1, with a possible D match to TRBD1 (5 bases). The germline V gene has CDR1 SGDLS and CDR2 YYNGEE. Trimming took off 5 bases at V and 4 bases at J, with 12 bases between the two ends. The CDR3 is 13 residues long. The CDR3 reads CASSQGEVTEAFF. The CDR3 coding sequence is TGTGCCAGCAGTCAGGGCGAGGTCACTGAAGCTTTCTTT.

This clone was seen more than once but under ten times. This chain joins TRBV6-1 and TRBJ2-3, with 13 bases lining up with TRBD2. The CDR3 is 15 amino acids. Losses at the gene ends were 1 base for V and 5 bases for J; bases not matched to a gene: 0. Per the germline V gene, CDR1 is MNHNS and CDR2 is SASEGT. CDR3 DNA sequence: TGTGCCAGCAGTGAAGGGACTAGCGGGGGAGATACGCAGTATTTT. This gives the protein CASSEGTSGGDTQYF.

The count of this clone is one. This sequence joins TRBV5-1 and TRBJ2-7; tentative D call: TRBD1 (5 bases). This CDR3 comprises 15 residues. Germline CDR1 reads SGHRS; CDR2 reads YFSETQ. Trimming took off 0 bases at V and 2 bases at J, with 12 bases between the two ends. CDR3 bases: TGCGCCAGCAGCTTGGTGCAGGGTCTTGCCTACGAGCAGTACTTC. Translating gives CASSLVQGLAYEQYF.

This clone appeared a few times. The chain links TRBV2 to TRBJ1-5, with TRBD1 identical over 9 bases. Germline V gene data show CDR1 as SNHLY and CDR2 as FYNNEI. Trimming cost V 8 bases and J 4 bases; bases outside gene matches: 6. The CDR3 has 14 residues. The CDR3 bases are TGTGCCAGCCGTGGACAGGGGTTGAATCAGCCCCAGCATTTT. The encoded protein is CASRGQGLNQPQHF.

This sequence joins TRBV6-6 and TRBJ1-6, with a tentative D call TRBD1 (5 bases). The germline V gene has CDR1 MNHNY and CDR2 SVGAGI (reference sequence). Trimming left V 2 bases short and J 8 bases short, with 16 bases between. The CDR3 runs 16 residues. CDR3 sequence (DNA): TGTGCCAGCAGTTACAGTCCCCAGGGTGGGCATTCACCCCTCCACTTT. Translation: CASSYSPQGGHSPLHF.